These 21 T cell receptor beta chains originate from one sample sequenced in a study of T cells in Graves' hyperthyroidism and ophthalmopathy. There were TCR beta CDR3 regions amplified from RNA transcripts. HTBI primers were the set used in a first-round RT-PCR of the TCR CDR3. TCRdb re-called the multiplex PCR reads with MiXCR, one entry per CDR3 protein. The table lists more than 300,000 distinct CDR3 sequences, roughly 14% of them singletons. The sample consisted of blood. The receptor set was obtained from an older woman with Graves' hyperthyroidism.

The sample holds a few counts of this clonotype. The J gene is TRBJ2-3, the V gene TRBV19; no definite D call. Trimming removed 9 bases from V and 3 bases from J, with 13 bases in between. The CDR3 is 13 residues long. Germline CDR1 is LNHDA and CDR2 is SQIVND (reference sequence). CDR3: CASVTSETDTQYF. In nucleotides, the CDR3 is TGTGCCAGCGTAACCAGCGAAACAGATACGCAGTATTTT.

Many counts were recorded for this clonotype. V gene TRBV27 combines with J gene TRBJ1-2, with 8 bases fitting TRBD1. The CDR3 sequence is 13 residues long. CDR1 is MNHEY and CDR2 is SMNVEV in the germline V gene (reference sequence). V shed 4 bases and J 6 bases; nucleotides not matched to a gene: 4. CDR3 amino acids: CASSSGQVHGYTF. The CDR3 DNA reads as TGTGCCAGCAGTTCGGGACAGGTCCATGGCTACACCTTC.

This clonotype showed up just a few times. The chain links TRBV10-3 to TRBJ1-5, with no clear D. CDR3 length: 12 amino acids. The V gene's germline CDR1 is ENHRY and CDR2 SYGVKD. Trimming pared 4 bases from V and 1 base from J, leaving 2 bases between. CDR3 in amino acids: CAISVSNQPQHF. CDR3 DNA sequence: TGTGCCATCAGTGTAAGCAATCAGCCCCAGCATTTT.

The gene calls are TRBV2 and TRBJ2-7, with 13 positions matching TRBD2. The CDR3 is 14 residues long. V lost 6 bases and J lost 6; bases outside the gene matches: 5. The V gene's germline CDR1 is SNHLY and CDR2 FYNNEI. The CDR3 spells CASRGTSGTAEQYF. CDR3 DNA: TGTGCCAGCAGAGGGACTAGCGGGACCGCCGAGCAGTACTTC.

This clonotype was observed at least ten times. The chain's CDR3 is CSASGTGKTSGFGGQYF. The DNA of the CDR3 is TGCAGTGCATCCGGGACAGGGAAGACTAGCGGGTTTGGTGGGCAGTACTTC. The rearrangement uses TRBV20-1 and TRBJ2-7; the D gene is possibly TRBD2 (10 bases). Germline CDR1 DFQATT, CDR2 SNEGSKA (reference sequence). With 6 bases removed from V and 9 bases from J, the gap between germline ends came to 33 bases. The CDR3 runs 17 residues.

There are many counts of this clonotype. CDR3 sequence: CASSMKQGPTLYNEQFF. CDR3 sequence (DNA): TGTGCCAGCAGTATGAAACAGGGCCCCACTCTGTACAATGAGCAGTTCTTC. The gene calls are TRBV6-2 or TRBV6-3 and TRBJ2-1, with D possibly being TRBD1 (6 bases). The length of the CDR3 is 17 residues. Trimming shortened V by 5 bases and J by 4 bases, and 21 bases separated the two germline ends. Germline V gene lookup returns CDR1 MNHEY and CDR2 SVGEGT.

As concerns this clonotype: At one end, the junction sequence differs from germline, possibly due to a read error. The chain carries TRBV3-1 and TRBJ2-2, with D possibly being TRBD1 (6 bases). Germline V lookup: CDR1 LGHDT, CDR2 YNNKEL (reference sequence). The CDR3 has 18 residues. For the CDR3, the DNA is TGTGTCAGCAGCACCCGGGACATGGTCCTGTGGAACACCGGGGAGCTGTTTTTT. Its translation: CVSSTRDMVLWNTGELFF.

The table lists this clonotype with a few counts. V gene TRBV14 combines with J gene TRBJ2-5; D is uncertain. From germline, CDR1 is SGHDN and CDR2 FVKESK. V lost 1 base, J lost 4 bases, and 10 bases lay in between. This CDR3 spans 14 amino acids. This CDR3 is CASSQVTFRETQYF. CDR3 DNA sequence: TGTGCCAGCAGCCAAGTTACCTTTCGAGAGACCCAGTACTTC.

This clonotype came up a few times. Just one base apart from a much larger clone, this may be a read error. The CDR3 DNA reads TGTGCCAGCAGTCTGAGCGGGAGGGGCTCCTACGAGCAGTACTTC. Its protein product is CASSLSGRGSYEQYF. V usage is TRBV5-4 and J usage is TRBJ2-7; 10 bases are shared with TRBD2. From germline, CDR1 is SGHNT and CDR2 YYREEE (reference sequence). Losses at the gene ends were 5 bases for V and 0 bases for J; bases not matched to a gene: 5. This CDR3 spans 15 amino acids.

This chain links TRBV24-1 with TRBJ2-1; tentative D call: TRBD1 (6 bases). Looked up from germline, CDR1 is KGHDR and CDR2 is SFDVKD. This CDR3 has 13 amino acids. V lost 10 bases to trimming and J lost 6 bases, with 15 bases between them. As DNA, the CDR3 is TGTGCCACAGGGACACCGGGTTTCAATGAGCAGTTCTTC. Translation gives CATGTPGFNEQFF.

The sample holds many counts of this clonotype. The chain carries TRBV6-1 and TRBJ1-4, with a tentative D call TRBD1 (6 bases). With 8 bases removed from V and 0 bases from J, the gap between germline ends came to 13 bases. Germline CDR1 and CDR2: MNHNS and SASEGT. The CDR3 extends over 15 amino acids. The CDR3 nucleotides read TGTGCCAGCGGAACAGGGCAAGCAACTAATGAAAAACTGTTTTTT. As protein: CASGTGQATNEKLFF.

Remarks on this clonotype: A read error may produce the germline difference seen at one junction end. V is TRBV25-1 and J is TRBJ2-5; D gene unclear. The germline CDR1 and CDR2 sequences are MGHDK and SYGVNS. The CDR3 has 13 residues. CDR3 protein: CVSSAFTQETQYF. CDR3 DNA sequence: TGTGTCAGCAGTGCTTTTACCCAAGAGACCCAGTACTTC.

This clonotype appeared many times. CDR3: CASSQTAGELFF. CDR3 sequence (DNA): TGTGCCAGCAGCCAAACGGCCGGGGAGCTGTTTTTT. The rearrangement links TRBV11-3 to TRBJ2-2, with unresolved D. The CDR3 has 12 residues. Germline assignment: CDR1 SGHNT and CDR2 YENEEA. V was shortened by 5 bases and J by 6 bases, with 7 bases between the two germline ends. Complete variable domain (other parts from reference TRBV11-3 and TRBJ2-2): EAGVVQSPRYKIIEKKQPVAFWCNPISGHNTLYWYLQNLGQGPELLIRYENEEAVDDSQLPKDRFSAERLKGVDSTLKIQPAELGDSAVYLCASSQTAGELFFGEGSRLTVL.

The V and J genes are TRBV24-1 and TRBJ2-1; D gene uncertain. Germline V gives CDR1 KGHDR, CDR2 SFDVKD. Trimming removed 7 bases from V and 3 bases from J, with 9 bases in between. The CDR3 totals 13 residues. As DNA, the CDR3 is TGTGCCACCAGGGCACCGGACTACAATGAGCAGTTCTTC. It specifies CATRAPDYNEQFF.

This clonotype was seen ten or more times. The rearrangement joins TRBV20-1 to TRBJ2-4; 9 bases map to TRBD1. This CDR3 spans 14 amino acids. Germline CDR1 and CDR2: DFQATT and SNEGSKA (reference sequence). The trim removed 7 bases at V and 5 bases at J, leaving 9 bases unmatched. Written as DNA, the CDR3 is TGCAGTGTCACAGGGGGCGAGTTCCAAAACATTCAGTACTTC. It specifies CSVTGGEFQNIQYF.

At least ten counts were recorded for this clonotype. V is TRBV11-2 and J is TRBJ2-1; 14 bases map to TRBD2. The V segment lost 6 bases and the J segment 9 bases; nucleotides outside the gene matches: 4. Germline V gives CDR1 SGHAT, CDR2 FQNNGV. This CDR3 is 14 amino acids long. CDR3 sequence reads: CASRGTSGRAEQFF. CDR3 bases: TGTGCCAGCAGGGGGACTAGCGGGAGAGCTGAGCAGTTCTTC. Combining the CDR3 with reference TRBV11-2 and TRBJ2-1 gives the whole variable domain EAGVAQSPRYKIIEKRQSVAFWCNPISGHATLYWYQQILGQGPKLLIQFQNNGVVDDSQLPKDRFSAERLKGVDSTLKIQPAKLEDSAVYLCASRGTSGRAEQFFGPGTRLTVL.

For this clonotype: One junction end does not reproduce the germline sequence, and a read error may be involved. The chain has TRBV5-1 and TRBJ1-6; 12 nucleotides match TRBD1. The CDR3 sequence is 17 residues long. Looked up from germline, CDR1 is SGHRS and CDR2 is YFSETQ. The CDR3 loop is CASSGRGTGGNYSPLHF. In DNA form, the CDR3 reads TGTGCCAGCAGCGGAAGAGGGACAGGGGGCAATTATTCACCCCTCCACTTT.

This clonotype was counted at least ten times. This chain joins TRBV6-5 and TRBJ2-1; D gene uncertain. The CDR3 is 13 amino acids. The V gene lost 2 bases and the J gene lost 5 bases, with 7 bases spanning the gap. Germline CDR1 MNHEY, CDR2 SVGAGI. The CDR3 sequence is CASSYGLNNEQFF. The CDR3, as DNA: TGTGCCAGCAGTTACGGCCTTAACAATGAGCAGTTCTTC.

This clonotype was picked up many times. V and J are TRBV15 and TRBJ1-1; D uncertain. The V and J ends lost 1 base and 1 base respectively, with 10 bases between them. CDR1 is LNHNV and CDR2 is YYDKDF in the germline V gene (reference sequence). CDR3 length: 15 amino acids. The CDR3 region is CATSRVETRNTEAFF. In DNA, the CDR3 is TGTGCCACCAGCAGAGTTGAGACAAGGAACACTGAAGCTTTCTTT.

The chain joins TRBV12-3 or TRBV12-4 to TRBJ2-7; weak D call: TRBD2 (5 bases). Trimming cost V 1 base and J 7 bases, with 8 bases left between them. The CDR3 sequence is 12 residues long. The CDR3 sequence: CASSLGEGEQYF. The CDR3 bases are TGTGCCAGCAGTTTAGGAGAGGGTGAGCAGTACTTC.

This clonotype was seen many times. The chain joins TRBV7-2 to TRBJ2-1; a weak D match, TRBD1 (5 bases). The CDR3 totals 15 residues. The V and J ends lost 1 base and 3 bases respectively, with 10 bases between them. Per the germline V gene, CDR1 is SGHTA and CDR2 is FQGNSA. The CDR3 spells CASSLDSGIYNEQFF. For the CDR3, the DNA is TGTGCCAGCAGCTTAGATTCAGGGATCTACAATGAGCAGTTCTTC.